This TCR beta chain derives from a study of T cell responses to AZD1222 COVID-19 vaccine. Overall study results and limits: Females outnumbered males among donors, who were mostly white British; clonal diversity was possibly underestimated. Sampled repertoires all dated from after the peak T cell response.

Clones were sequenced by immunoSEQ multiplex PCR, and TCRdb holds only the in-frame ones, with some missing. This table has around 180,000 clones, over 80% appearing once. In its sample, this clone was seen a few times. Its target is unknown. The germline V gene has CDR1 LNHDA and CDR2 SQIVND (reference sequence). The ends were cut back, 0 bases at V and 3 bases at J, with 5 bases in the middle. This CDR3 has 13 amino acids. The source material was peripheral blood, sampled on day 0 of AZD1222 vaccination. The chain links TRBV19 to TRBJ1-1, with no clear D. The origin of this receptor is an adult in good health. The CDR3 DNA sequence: TGTGCCAGTAGTATAGAGTTATACACTGAAGCTTTCTTT. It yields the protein CASSIELYTEAFF.